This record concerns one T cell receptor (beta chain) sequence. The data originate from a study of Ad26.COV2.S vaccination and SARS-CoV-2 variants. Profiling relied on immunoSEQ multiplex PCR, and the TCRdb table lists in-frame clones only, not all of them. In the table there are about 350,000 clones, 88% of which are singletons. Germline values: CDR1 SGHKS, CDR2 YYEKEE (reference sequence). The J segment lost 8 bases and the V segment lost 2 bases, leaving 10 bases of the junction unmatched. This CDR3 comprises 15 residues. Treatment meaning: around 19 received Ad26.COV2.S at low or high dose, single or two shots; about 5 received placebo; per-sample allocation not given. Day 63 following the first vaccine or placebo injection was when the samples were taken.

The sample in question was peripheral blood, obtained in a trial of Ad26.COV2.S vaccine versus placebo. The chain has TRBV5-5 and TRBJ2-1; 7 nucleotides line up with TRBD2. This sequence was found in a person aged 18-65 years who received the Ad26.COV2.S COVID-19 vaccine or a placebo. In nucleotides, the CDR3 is TGTGCCAGCAGCTTCGGTAGCGGGCCTCTCTATGAGCAGTTCTTC. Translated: CASSFGSGPLYEQFF.